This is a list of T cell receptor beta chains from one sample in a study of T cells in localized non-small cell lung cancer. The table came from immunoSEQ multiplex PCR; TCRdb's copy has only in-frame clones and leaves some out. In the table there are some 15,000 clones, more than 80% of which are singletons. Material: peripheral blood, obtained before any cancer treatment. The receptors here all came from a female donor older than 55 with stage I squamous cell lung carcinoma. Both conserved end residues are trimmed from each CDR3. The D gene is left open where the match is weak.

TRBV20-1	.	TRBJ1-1	SAGEFAEAF
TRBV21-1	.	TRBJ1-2	ASSPARASGYT
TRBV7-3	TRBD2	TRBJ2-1	ASSFSSGGAANEQF
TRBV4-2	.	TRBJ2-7	ASSQADGTSYEQY
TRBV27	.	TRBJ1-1	ASRTRQISNTEAF
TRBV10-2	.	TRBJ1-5	ASSKGNQPQH
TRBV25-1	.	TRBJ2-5	ALVGPTKKTQY
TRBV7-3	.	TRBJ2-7	ASSPTGAPSYEQY
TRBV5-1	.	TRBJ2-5	ASSSQRRASLKYLGWETQY
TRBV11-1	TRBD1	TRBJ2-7	ASSFGTGYEQY
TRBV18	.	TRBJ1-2	ASSPAGPLYGYT
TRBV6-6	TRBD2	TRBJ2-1	ASRPITSGPNDEQF